The sample holds a few counts of the clone carrying this TCR beta chain. What it binds is not known. This entry comes from a study of T cells after yellow fever vaccination. Overall study: Any fraction with a low cell number was prepared using SMART-Seq v4 Ultra Low Input. The study, taken as a whole, reports: FACS-sorted repertoires could harbor abundant contaminating bulk-population clonotypes. Overall, a small share of clonotypes was seen in both CD4 and CD8 compartments.

By 5'RACE template switching, TCR cDNA was produced, with a universal primer site and UMIs added in the process. TCRdb re-called the 5' RACE reads with MiXCR, one entry per CDR3 protein. This sample yields some 320,000 distinct CDR3 sequences, of which approximately 4% are seen a single time; roughly a fifth belongs to the top ten. Germline V gene data show CDR1 as DFQATT and CDR2 as SNEGSKA (reference sequence). V was shortened by 0 bases and J by 0 bases, with 20 bases between the two germline ends. The CDR3 totals 18 residues. This material consisted of PBMCs, taken 15 days after the yellow fever booster vaccination. The chain employs TRBV20-1 and TRBJ2-5; tentatively, D is TRBD2 (6 bases). The TCR sequence derives from a young man who received the YFV17D yellow fever vaccine. The CDR3 loop is CSARDSRSGGLYQETQYF. The DNA for the CDR3 is TGCAGTGCTAGAGATTCTCGTAGTGGGGGACTGTACCAAGAGACCCAGTACTTC.